Following are 11 T cell receptor beta chains from one sample sequenced in a study of blood T cells in healthy people across ages. It was with a sample-barcoded 5' primer and a J-beta primer mix that a second PCR of about 6 to 11 cycles was run. From the 5' RACE reads, TCRdb called clonotypes with MiXCR, one entry per CDR3 protein. Among 700,000 to 850,000 distinct CDR3 sequences, about 34% were seen once, and the ten largest hold 10% to 15%. The sample was blood. Receptor source: a man aged 18 to 35 in good health.

This clonotype was recorded only once. V and J are TRBV5-6 and TRBJ2-1, with a weak D call TRBD2 (6 bases). V shed 4 bases and J shed 10 bases, with 15 bases lying between them. This CDR3 spans 13 amino acids. Germline V CDR1 and CDR2: SGHDT, YYEEEE. The CDR3 sequence: CASSPAGPGEQFF. The CDR3 region has the DNA TGTGCCAGCAGCCCCGCGGGACCAGGGGAGCAGTTCTTC. The full variable domain, rest sourced from reference TRBV5-6 and TRBJ2-1, is DAGVTQSPTHLIKTRGQQVTLRCSPKSGHDTVSWYQQALGQGPQFIFQYYEEEERQRGNFPDRFSGHQFPNYSSELNVNALLLGDSALYLCASSPAGPGEQFFGPGTRLTVL.

The rearrangement joins TRBV20-1 to TRBJ2-5, with 14 bases identical to TRBD2. This CDR3 contains 15 residues. Unmatched junction bases numbered 8, after V lost 6 bases and J lost 5 bases. The V gene's germline CDR1 is DFQATT and CDR2 SNEGSKA (reference sequence). The CDR3 protein is CSARTSGGLWETQYF. The CDR3 coding sequence is TGCAGTGCGCGGACTAGCGGGGGGTTATGGGAGACCCAGTACTTC.

A remark on this clonotype: The junction differs from germline at one of its ends, possibly a read error. The chain uses TRBV7-2 and TRBJ1-1, with a weak D call TRBD1 (5 bases). This CDR3 is built from 13 residues. Looked up from germline, CDR1 is SGHTA and CDR2 is FQGNSA. CDR3 sequence reads: CASSSWTLTGAFF. In nucleotides, the CDR3 is TGTGCCAGCAGCTCGTGGACATTAACTGGAGCTTTCTTT.

This clonotype was observed a few times. J is TRBJ2-2 and V is TRBV3-1, with a tentative D call TRBD2 (5 bases). Germline V gene sequence: CDR1 LGHDT, CDR2 YNNKEL (reference sequence). The CDR3 covers 14 residues. The germline V and J ends were trimmed by 6 bases and 4 bases, with 12 bases remaining between them. The CDR3 DNA reads as TGTGCCAGCAGTCTGGACTTATCCACCGGGGAGCTGTTTTTT. Translation gives CASSLDLSTGELFF. Full variable domain (rest looked up from reference TRBV3-1 and TRBJ2-2): DTAVSQTPKYLVTQMGNDKSIKCEQNLGHDTMYWYKQDSKKFLKIMFSYNNKELIINETVPNRFSPKSPDKAHLNLHINSLELGDSAVYFCASSLDLSTGELFFGEGSRLTVL.

The chain couples TRBV12-3 or TRBV12-4 to TRBJ2-7; tentatively, D is TRBD1 or TRBD2 (5 bases each). The CDR3 totals 14 residues. Trimming removed 8 bases from V and 6 bases from J, with 20 bases in between. CDR3 sequence: CASSTRGPLGEQYF. As DNA, the CDR3 is TGTGCCAGCTCTACTAGGGGACCTCTCGGCGAGCAGTACTTC.

The rearrangement joins TRBV19 to TRBJ1-6, with 10 bases identical to TRBD1. Trimming took 6 bases from V and 7 from J; bases not matched to a gene: 12. There are 17 residues in the CDR3. The germline V gene has CDR1 LNHDA and CDR2 SQIVND (reference sequence). For the CDR3, the DNA is TGTGCCAGTAGATCTTTGACAGGGGGCGTTGGAAATTCACCCCTCCACTTT. It translates to CASRSLTGGVGNSPLHF.

In nucleotides, the CDR3 is TGCAGCGTTTTAGCGGGGGGGCGTAGAGATACGCAGTATTTT. Translated: CSVLAGGRRDTQYF. This chain connects TRBV29-1 to TRBJ2-3; 11 bases fit TRBD2. This CDR3 is 14 amino acids long. V was pared by 5 bases and J by 5 bases, with 6 bases of the junction left unmatched. Germline CDR1 and CDR2: SQVTM and ANQGSEA.

J is TRBJ2-5 and V is TRBV28; 8 bases map to TRBD1. The V gene end was trimmed by 3 bases and the J gene end by 5 bases; junction bases not matched to a gene: 8. Per the germline V gene, CDR1 is MDHEN and CDR2 is SYDVKM. This CDR3 has 15 amino acids. CDR3 in DNA: TGTGCCAGCAGTTTCCTGCCAGGGGGCGGGGAGACCCAGTACTTC. Translating gives CASSFLPGGGETQYF.

The chain couples TRBV7-3 to TRBJ1-5, with no clear D. This CDR3 spans 15 amino acids. The V end was cut by 5 bases, the J end by 7 bases, with 18 bases between. CDR1 is SGHTA, CDR2 FQGTGA, per germline. CDR3 sequence reads: CASSRTMDRRQPQHF. The CDR3 bases are TGTGCCAGCAGCCGAACCATGGACCGCAGACAGCCCCAGCATTTT.

The V gene is TRBV20-1, the J gene TRBJ1-1; 9 bases line up with TRBD1. The germline V gene encodes CDR1 DFQATT and CDR2 SNEGSKA (reference sequence). The CDR3 is 14 residues long. V shed 5 bases and J 2 bases; nucleotides not matched to a gene: 6. The CDR3 DNA reads TGCAGTGCTCCCCGGGACAGGGCAAACACTGAAGCTTTCTTT. Amino acids: CSAPRDRANTEAFF.

This clonotype was detected a few times. V usage is TRBV4-3 and J usage is TRBJ2-5; D possibly corresponds to TRBD2 (7 bases). V dropped 4 bases and J dropped 4 bases, with 16 bases sitting between them. Germline V CDR1 and CDR2: LGHNA, YSLEER. The CDR3 totals 15 residues. The CDR3 protein is CASSLTGGPSETQYF. DNA for the CDR3: TGCGCCAGCAGCCTGACCGGGGGGCCCTCAGAGACCCAGTACTTC.